This TCR beta chain was identified during a study of shared clonotypes between healthy human individuals. Overall study findings and caveats: Since donors were few, the genetic and exposure-history diversity represented was limited.

The J segment lost 4 bases and the V segment lost 4 bases, leaving 11 bases of the junction unmatched. The CDR3 has 17 residues. The germline V gene encodes CDR1 SGHRS and CDR2 YFSETQ. Replicate PCRs were loaded with around 280 ng DNA from unsorted PBMC, 30,000 or so T cell genomes. Original analysis: Filtering differed for immunoSEQ, which gave only junction sequences without quality scores. The protocol was immunoSEQ multiplex PCR, while the TCRdb copy is restricted to in-frame clones and leaves out a portion. V and J calls and clone size are as listed in that table; D and trimming were resolved from the DNA. The profile shows some 500,000 clones, roughly 85% of them singletons. This clone has ten or more counts. As yet, its antigen is unknown.

Sequenced: PBMCs. This receptor was identified in a woman in her 40s in good health. Some clones in this sample may be carry-over from other donors' samples. This chain joins TRBV5-1 and TRBJ2-5, with 12 bases lining up with TRBD1. CDR3 residues: CASSPTRGQGARETQYF. In nucleotides, the CDR3 is TGCGCCAGCAGCCCCACCCGGGGACAGGGGGCGCGAGAGACCCAGTACTTC.